What follows describes a single TCR beta chain. Antigen specificity is unknown. The V gene's germline CDR1 is SGHRS and CDR2 YFSETQ. V lost 7 bases, J lost 0 bases, and 11 bases lay in between. The CDR3 loop spans 13 amino acids. Libraries were prepared by immunoSEQ multiplex PCR; TCRdb keeps only in-frame clonotypes and omits some of them. Among about 100,000 clones listed, around 90% were seen once. This entry comes from a study of siplizumab effects on memory and regulatory T cells. Study outcomes and limitations: The naive T cell population seemed more diverse than memory cells and seemed a major contributor to the alloresponse. Treg origin accounted for an average of approximately 67% of mappable alloreactive CD4+ clones with siplizumab and over 25% in controls. Significantly reduced by siplizumab was the cumulative frequency of alloreactive sequences, namely those traceable to unstimulated CD4+ memory cells.

The sequencing sample was made of CD4+ T cells sorted from blood. This sequence joins TRBV5-1 and TRBJ2-7; D gene uncertain. This clonotype was obtained from a human donor in good health. The CDR3 region has the DNA TGCGCCAGCGCCGGGCTCCTCTCCTACGAGCAGTACTTC. This codes for CASAGLLSYEQYF.